Below are 8 T cell receptor beta chains sequenced from a single sample in a study of blood T cell repertoires in COVID-19. Measured with immunoSEQ multiplex PCR; TCRdb has only the in-frame clones, and not every one. The repertoire holds 290,000 or so clones, with approximately 78% as singletons. What was sequenced was PBMCs or T cells enriched from blood (not recorded which). The receptor set was obtained from a man aged 35 to 55 who had been exposed to COVID-19.

V usage is TRBV6-1 and J usage is TRBJ1-5; tentative D call: TRBD1 (5 bases). Germline-derived CDR1 and CDR2 are MNHNS and SASEGT. V lost 1 base, J lost 7 bases, and 8 bases lay in between. CDR3 size: 13 residues. The CDR3 sequence: CASSEEGWQPQHF. DNA of the CDR3: TGTGCCAGCAGTGAAGAGGGGTGGCAGCCCCAGCATTTT.

V is TRBV18 and J is TRBJ2-3; no definite D call. The V and J ends lost 2 bases and 2 bases respectively, with 8 bases between them. Germline V gives CDR1 KGHSH, CDR2 LQKENI. The length of the CDR3 is 14 residues. CDR3 residues: CASSPVLFTDTQYF. CDR3 bases: TGTGCCAGCTCACCAGTCCTCTTCACAGATACGCAGTATTTT.

This clone has only one observation. The J gene is TRBJ1-5, the V gene TRBV5-5; the D is unclear. The CDR3 totals 15 residues. Germline V gives CDR1 SGHKS, CDR2 YYEKEE (reference sequence). V was pared by 5 bases and J by 2 bases, with 14 bases between. The CDR3 coding sequence is TGTGCCAGCAGGTTGACGGGATCTGGCAATCAGCCCCAGCATTTT. Protein: CASRLTGSGNQPQHF.

V usage is TRBV10-3 and J usage is TRBJ2-7; the match to TRBD1 covers 8 bases. V gave up 10 bases and J gave up 3 bases; unmatched junction bases: 17. Germline V lookup: CDR1 ENHRY, CDR2 SYGVKD. The CDR3 extends over 16 amino acids. The CDR3 sequence is CATKPTNRGYNYEQYF. In DNA, the CDR3 is TGTGCCACCAAACCTACAAACAGGGGGTATAACTACGAGCAGTACTTC.

The rearrangement uses TRBV12-1 and TRBJ1-5. TRBV12-1 represents a pseudogene. The CDR3 is 17 amino acids. The CDR3 nucleotides are TGTGCCAGCAGCTTTGCGCGGCTTTGGCATAGCAATCAGCCCCAGCATTTT. Translating gives CASSFARLWHSNQPQHF.

The chain is built from TRBV21-1 and TRBJ1-6; TRBD1, the table's D call, was not compared with the DNA. TRBV21-1 is an annotated pseudogene. There are 17 residues in the CDR3. The CDR3 DNA reads as TGTGCCAGCAGCAAAAAACCCCTCCAGGGGCCCCAATCTGCCCTCCACTTT. This translates into CASSKKPLQGPQSALHF.

The chain has TRBV6-5 and TRBJ2-7, with D possibly being TRBD2 (7 bases). V was cut by 8 bases and J by 4 bases, with 15 bases left in between. The CDR3 has 13 amino acids. In germline, CDR1 is MNHEY, CDR2 SVGAGI. CDR3 amino acids: CASGEGEEYEQYF. The CDR3 DNA is TGTGCCAGCGGGGAGGGGGAGGAGTACGAGCAGTACTTC.

The CDR3 region is CASSEQNTDTQYF. DNA of the CDR3: TGTGCCAGCAGTGAACAGAACACAGATACGCAGTATTTT. The chain couples TRBV2 to TRBJ2-3; D uncertain. V was trimmed by 2 bases and J by 2 bases, leaving 5 bases between them. Germline CDR1 is SNHLY and CDR2 is FYNNEI. The CDR3 loop spans 13 amino acids.